This T cell receptor (beta chain) was documented in a study of T cells after yellow fever vaccination. Via MiXCR, TCRdb re-called the 5' RACE reads, giving one row per CDR3 protein. The sample records 250,000 to 300,000 distinct CDR3 sequences, approximately 8% being singletons. Germline CDR1 reads SQVTM; CDR2 reads ANQGSEA. This CDR3 comprises 13 residues. With V trimmed by 7 bases and J by 6 bases, 8 bases remained unmatched. The sequencing used CD4+ T cells sorted from PBMCs, collected 5 days after the yellow fever booster vaccination. The chain recombines TRBV29-1 with TRBJ1-5; TRBD1 agrees at 8 bases. The TCR comes from a man in his late teens or twenties who received the YFV17D yellow fever vaccine. CDR3 amino acids: CSADDRGGQPQHF. The CDR3 DNA is TGCAGCGCTGATGACAGGGGAGGTCAGCCCCAGCATTTT.